This T cell receptor beta chain stems from a study of shared clonotypes between healthy human individuals. Libraries were prepared by immunoSEQ multiplex PCR; TCRdb keeps only in-frame clonotypes and omits some of them. The data contain some 2 million clones, about 95% of them singletons. Positive CCR7 selection of CD45RO-negative cells yielded the naive CD8 cells, and terminally differentiated effector memory CD45RA+ cells were excluded. The CDR3 extends over 14 amino acids. CDR1 and CDR2 from the germline V gene are WSHSY and SAAADI. Trimming pared 1 base from V and 4 bases from J, leaving 8 bases between.

The receptor's source is a man younger than 35 in good health. Sequenced: naive CD8+ T cells sorted from blood. V usage is TRBV10-2 and J usage is TRBJ1-5; maybe TRBD1 (5 bases). The CDR3 is CASSEFGGNQPQHF. The CDR3 DNA reads TGCGCCAGCAGTGAGTTTGGGGGAAATCAGCCCCAGCATTTT.